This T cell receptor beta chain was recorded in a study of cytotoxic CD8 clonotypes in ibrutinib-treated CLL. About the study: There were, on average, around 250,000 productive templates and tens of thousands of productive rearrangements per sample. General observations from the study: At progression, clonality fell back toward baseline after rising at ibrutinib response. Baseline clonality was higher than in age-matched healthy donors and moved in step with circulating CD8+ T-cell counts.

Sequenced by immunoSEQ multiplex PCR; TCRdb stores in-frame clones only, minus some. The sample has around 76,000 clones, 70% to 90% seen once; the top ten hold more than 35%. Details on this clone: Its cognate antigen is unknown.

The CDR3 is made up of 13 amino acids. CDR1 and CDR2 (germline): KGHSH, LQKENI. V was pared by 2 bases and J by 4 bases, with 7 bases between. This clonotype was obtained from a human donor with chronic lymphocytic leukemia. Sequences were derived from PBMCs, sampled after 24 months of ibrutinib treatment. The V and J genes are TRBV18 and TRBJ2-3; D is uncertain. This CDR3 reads CASSPRTADTQYF. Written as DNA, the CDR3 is TGTGCCAGCTCACCAAGGACCGCAGATACGCAGTATTTT.